The clone carrying this TCR beta chain was detected many times. The source material, RNA transcripts, was used to amplify TCR beta CDR3 regions. TCR CDR3 underwent first-round RT-PCR with the HTBI primer set. TCRdb recomputed calls from the multiplex PCR reads with MiXCR, one row per CDR3 protein. The sample holds about 280,000 distinct CDR3 sequences, less than 30% seen once. This sample was included in a study of T cells in Graves' hyperthyroidism and ophthalmopathy. The CDR3 length is 13 residues. V lost 7 bases, J lost 6 bases, and 5 bases stayed unmatched. Germline loops: CDR1 LNHDA, CDR2 SQIVND (reference sequence). Patients were excluded because of uncontrolled infection, other autoimmune disease, pregnancy or lactation.

The clonotype was recovered from a man aged 35-49 years with Graves' hyperthyroidism that later progressed to Graves' ophthalmopathy. The sample was blood. The rearrangement links TRBV19 to TRBJ2-2; 7 bases line up with TRBD2. The CDR3 DNA reads as TGTGCCAGTAAGCAGGCGGGAGCCGGGGAGCTGTTTTTT. The encoded protein is CASKQAGAGELFF.